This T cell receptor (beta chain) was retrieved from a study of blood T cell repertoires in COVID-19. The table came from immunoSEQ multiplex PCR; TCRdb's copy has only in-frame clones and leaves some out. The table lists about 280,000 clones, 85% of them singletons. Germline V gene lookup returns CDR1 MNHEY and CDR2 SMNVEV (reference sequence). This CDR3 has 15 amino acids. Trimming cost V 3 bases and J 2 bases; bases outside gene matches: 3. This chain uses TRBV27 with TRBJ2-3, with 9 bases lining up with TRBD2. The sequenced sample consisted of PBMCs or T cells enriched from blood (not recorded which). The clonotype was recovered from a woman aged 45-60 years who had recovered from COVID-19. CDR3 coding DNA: TGTGCCAGCAGTTTTAGCGGGGGTTCCACAGATACGCAGTATTTT. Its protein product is CASSFSGGSTDTQYF.